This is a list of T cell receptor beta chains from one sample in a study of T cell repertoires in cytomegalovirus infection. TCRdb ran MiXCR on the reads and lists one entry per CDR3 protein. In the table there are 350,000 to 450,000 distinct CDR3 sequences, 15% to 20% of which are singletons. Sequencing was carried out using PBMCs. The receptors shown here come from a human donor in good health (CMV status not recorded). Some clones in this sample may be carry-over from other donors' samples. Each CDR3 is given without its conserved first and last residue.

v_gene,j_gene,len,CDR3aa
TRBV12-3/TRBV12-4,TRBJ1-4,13,ASSRLRGRNEKLF
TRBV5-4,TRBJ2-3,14,ASSYPGTRSTDTQY
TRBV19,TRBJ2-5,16,ASSIRGLAGTYQETQY
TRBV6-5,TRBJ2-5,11,ASSRGLSGTQY
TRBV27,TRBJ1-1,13,ASSSLLFGRTEAF
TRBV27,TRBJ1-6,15,ASSTTPGFETDSPLH
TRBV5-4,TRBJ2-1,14,ASGLASGSTYNEQF
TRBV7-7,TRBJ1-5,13,ASSLNGRGDQPQH
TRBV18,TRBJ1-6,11,ASRREGGSPLH
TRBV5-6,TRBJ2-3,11,ASSLIVADTQY
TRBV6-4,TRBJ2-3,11,ASSVQGTDTQY
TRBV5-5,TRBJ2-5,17,ASRRGTGGSAGAGETQY
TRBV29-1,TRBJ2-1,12,SVDSLQWGNEQF
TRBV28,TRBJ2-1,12,ASRKRGVHNEQF
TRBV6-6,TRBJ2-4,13,ASSYSQGARNIQY
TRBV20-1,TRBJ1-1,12,SAEDRQGGDEAF
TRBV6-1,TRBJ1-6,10,ASTTGNSPLH
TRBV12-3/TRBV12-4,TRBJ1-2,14,ATHSSTSLWNYGYT
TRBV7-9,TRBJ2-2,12,ASSLADTIRELF
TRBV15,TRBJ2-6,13,ATSDTSAGANVLT
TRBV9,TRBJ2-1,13,ASSGQQEFYNEQF
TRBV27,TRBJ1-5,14,ASSPHGGREDQPQH
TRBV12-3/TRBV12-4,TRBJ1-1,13,ASSFIQFGNTEAF
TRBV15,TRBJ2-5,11,ATSWERRETQY
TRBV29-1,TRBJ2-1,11,SVIWDYNNEQF
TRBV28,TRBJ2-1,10,ASKGLYNEQF
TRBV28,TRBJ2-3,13,ASSSTGEGADTQY
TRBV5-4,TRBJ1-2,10,ASKGLWYGYT
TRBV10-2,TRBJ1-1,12,ASKAVVRNTEAF
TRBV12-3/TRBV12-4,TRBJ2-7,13,ASSSSGLESYEQY
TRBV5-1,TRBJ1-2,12,ASRNGQQLYGYT
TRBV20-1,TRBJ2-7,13,SARAPFGTTYEQY
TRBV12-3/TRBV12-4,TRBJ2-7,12,ASSFRQGSYEQY
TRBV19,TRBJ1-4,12,ASSMYATNEKLF
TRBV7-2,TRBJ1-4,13,ASSQPQAHNEKLF
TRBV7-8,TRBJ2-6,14,ASTPRTTSGANVLT
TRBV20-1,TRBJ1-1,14,SASPRADGGNTEAF